Following are 13 T cell receptor beta chains from one sample sequenced in a study of T cell responses to AZD1222 COVID-19 vaccine. Using immunoSEQ multiplex PCR, the repertoire was profiled, and TCRdb retains in-frame clones only, with some absent. The sample holds around 160,000 clones; roughly 88% are singletons and the top ten take roughly 15%. This material consisted of peripheral blood, taken on day 0 of AZD1222 vaccination. The receptors shown here come from an adult in good health.

This clone appeared once. The J gene is TRBJ2-1, the V gene TRBV2; 9 bases map to TRBD1. The germline V gene has CDR1 SNHLY and CDR2 FYNNEI. Trimming at V came to 6 bases and at J to 1 base, leaving 4 bases not matched to a gene. The CDR3 covers 15 residues. The CDR3 DNA reads TGTGCCAGCAGCAAGGGACAGGGTTCCTACAATGAGCAGTTCTTC. Translation gives CASSKGQGSYNEQFF.

This sequence joins TRBV4-1 and TRBJ2-7; D gene uncertain. Germline CDR1 and CDR2: MGHRA and YSYEKL. The ends were cut back, 0 bases at V and 1 base at J, with 13 bases in the middle. The CDR3 extends over 16 amino acids. The CDR3 region has the DNA TGCGCCAGCAGCCAAGATCAACAGTACAGTTCCTACGAGCAGTACTTC. It translates to CASSQDQQYSSYEQYF.

This clone has just a few counts. The chain employs TRBV7-9 and TRBJ1-2, with D hard to call. The CDR3 is 12 amino acids. V lost 1 base and J lost 4, with 4 bases in between. CDR1 is SEHNR, CDR2 FQNEAQ, per germline (reference sequence). The CDR3 DNA follows: TGTGCCAGCAGCTTAGAACCCTATGGCTACACCTTC. It codes for CASSLEPYGYTF. Combining the CDR3 with reference TRBV7-9 and TRBJ1-2 gives the whole variable domain DTGVSQNPRHKITKRGQNVTFRCDPISEHNRLYWYRQTLGQGPEFLTYFQNEAQLEKSRLLSDRFSAERPKGSFSTLEIQRTEQGDSAMYLCASSLEPYGYTFGSGTRLTVV.

This sequence joins TRBV25-1 and TRBJ1-6; D is ambiguous. This CDR3 spans 12 amino acids. The V and J ends lost 8 bases and 7 bases respectively, with 9 bases between them. The germline CDR1 and CDR2 sequences are MGHDK and SYGVNS. The CDR3 protein is CASGYGNSPLHF. The CDR3 DNA reads TGTGCCAGCGGGTATGGGAATTCACCCCTCCACTTT.

The chain is built from TRBV7-2 and TRBJ1-1, with D unresolved. Looked up from germline, CDR1 is SGHTA and CDR2 is FQGNSA. This CDR3 contains 13 residues. V was trimmed by 10 bases and J by 4 bases, leaving 16 bases between them. The CDR3 sequence: CATGARRATEAFF. For the CDR3, the DNA is TGTGCCACCGGAGCGAGGCGGGCCACTGAAGCTTTCTTT.

The table lists this clone with a count of one. The chain employs TRBV10-3 and TRBJ2-7, with TRBD2 matching over 11 bases. This CDR3 is 14 amino acids long. The germline gives CDR1 ENHRY, CDR2 SYGVKD. With 4 bases clipped from V and 4 bases from J, the junction kept 3 bases outside the gene matches. CDR3: CAISGSGGEYEQYF. CDR3 bases: TGTGCCATCAGTGGTAGCGGGGGGGAGTACGAGCAGTACTTC.

Remarks on this clone: The sample holds other DNA sequences that translate to the same CDR3. The chain combines TRBV19 with TRBJ1-1; 7 nucleotides agree with TRBD1. The CDR3 totals 14 residues. Per germline, CDR1 LNHDA and CDR2 SQIVND (reference sequence). V shed 6 bases and J 0 bases; nucleotides not matched to a gene: 4. In DNA form, the CDR3 reads TGTGCCAGTAGGCCGGGACAGTTGAACACTGAAGCTTTCTTT. Translating gives CASRPGQLNTEAFF.

The genes are TRBV18 and TRBJ2-1, with 12 bases that match TRBD2. Germline V gene sequence: CDR1 KGHSH, CDR2 LQKENI. V was pared by 0 bases and J by 2 bases, with 5 bases of the junction left unmatched. This CDR3 spans 18 amino acids. This CDR3 is CASSPPGLAGGPYNEQFF. CDR3 DNA: TGTGCCAGCTCACCACCGGGGCTAGCGGGGGGGCCCTACAATGAGCAGTTCTTC.

This clone was counted between two and nine times. The chain links TRBV6-1 to TRBJ2-4; 8 nucleotides agree with TRBD2. Germline V gives CDR1 MNHNS, CDR2 SASEGT. The CDR3 runs to 16 residues. V shed 1 base and J 6 bases; nucleotides not matched to a gene: 8. Here the CDR3 DNA reads TGTGCCAGCAGTGAAGAAACGGGGGGGCCCTTAAACATTCAGTACTTC. Protein: CASSEETGGPLNIQYF.

This chain connects TRBV18 to TRBJ1-2; 7 nucleotides match TRBD1. J lost 6 bases, V lost 6 bases, and 7 bases had no gene match. The CDR3 spans 13 residues. The germline gives CDR1 KGHSH, CDR2 LQKENI. CDR3 DNA: TGTGCCAGCTCCACAACAGGGGCCGATGGCTACACCTTC. Encoded protein: CASSTTGADGYTF.

The chain combines TRBV24-1 with TRBJ1-6; D perhaps matches TRBD1 (6 bases). Germline-derived CDR1 and CDR2 are KGHDR and SFDVKD. Between the trimmed V and J ends, which lost 9 bases and 4 bases, there was a span of 12 bases. The length of the CDR3 is 14 residues. The DNA of the CDR3 is TGTGCCACCGCCGCAGGGGTTTATAATTCACCCCTCCACTTT. Amino acids: CATAAGVYNSPLHF.

The rearrangement links TRBV19 to TRBJ1-3; TRBD1 matches at 7 bases. CDR3 length: 15 amino acids. Germline assignment: CDR1 LNHDA and CDR2 SQIVND (reference sequence). Trimming cost V 5 bases and J 2 bases; bases outside gene matches: 6. The CDR3 loop reads CASSPYRGTGNTIYF. The CDR3 DNA reads TGTGCCAGTAGTCCGTACAGGGGAACTGGAAACACCATATATTTT.

This clone was found once. The chain carries TRBV3-1 (or the pseudogene TRBV3-2) and TRBJ2-1; TRBD2 matches at 14 bases. The germline gives CDR1 LGHDT, CDR2 YNNKEL (reference sequence). V dropped 1 base and J dropped 10; count of bases not matched to a gene: 3. CDR3 size: 15 residues. The CDR3 DNA follows: TGTGCCAGCAGCCAAGGCCGGACTAGCGGGGGGGAGCAGTTCTTC. This codes for CASSQGRTSGGEQFF.